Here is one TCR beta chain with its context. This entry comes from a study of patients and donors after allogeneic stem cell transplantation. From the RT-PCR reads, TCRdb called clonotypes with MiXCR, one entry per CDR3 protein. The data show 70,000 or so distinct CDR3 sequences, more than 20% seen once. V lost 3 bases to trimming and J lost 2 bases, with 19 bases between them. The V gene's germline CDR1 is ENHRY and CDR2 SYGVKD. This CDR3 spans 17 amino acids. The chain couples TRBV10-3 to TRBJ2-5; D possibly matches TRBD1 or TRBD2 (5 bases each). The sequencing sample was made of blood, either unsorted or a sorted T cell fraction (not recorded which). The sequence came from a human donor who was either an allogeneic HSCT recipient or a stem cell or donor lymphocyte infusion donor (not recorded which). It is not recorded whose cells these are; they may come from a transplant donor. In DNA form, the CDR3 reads TGTGCCATCAGTGACCCTCTCCCCGGGACGCCTCAAGAGACCCAGTACTTC. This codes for CAISDPLPGTPQETQYF.